Detailed here is one T cell receptor (beta chain). What it recognizes is unknown. The sample comes from a study of shared clonotypes between healthy human individuals. Across the whole study: Each donor contributed plates that comprised three CD4 naive, three CD4 memory, two CD8 naive and one CD8 memory.

V was pared by 1 base and J by 2 bases, with 15 bases between. Germline loops: CDR1 KGHSH, CDR2 LQKENI. This CDR3 contains 16 residues. Broader study findings: Memory subsets had estimated richness that was generally smaller than that of naive subsets. Four donors shared 5% to 5.5% of their naive CD4 clonotypes. Sampling involved blood alone; tissue repertoires likely differ.

The table came from immunoSEQ multiplex PCR; TCRdb's copy has only in-frame clones and leaves some out. The data contain roughly 530,000 clones, almost 97% of them seen just once; the ten biggest clones take up about 0.054%. Sequencing was done on a sample of naive CD4+ T cells sorted from blood. Subset defined: CD45RA+ positively selected. This clonotype originated in a woman aged 25 to 39 in good health. The chain uses TRBV18 and TRBJ2-7; D might be TRBD1 or TRBD2, each matching 5 bases. CDR3 bases: TGTGCCAGCTCACCACTAATCACCGGGGCCGCCTACGAGCAGTACTTC. This encodes CASSPLITGAAYEQYF.